The 14 T cell receptor beta chains given below trace back to one sample, sequenced in a study of blood T cell repertoires in COVID-19 (dated by TCRdb to about 2020). The method was the immunoSEQ multiplex PCR assay. TCRdb's version of the immuneACCESS table is confined to in-frame rearrangements and falls short of the full clone set. An unresolved V gene accounts for under half of the shortfall where checked; the remainder is of unknown origin. The sample includes roughly 150,000 clones, with around four fifths observed a single time. 13% of the sample is in the top ten clones. The sequenced sample consisted of peripheral blood. These receptors came from a man between 70 and 80 years old who had recovered from COVID-19.

The chain recombines TRBV19 with TRBJ2-6; D ambiguous. Trimming pared 5 bases from V and 0 bases from J, leaving 14 bases between. This CDR3 is built from 17 residues. CDR1 LNHDA and CDR2 SQIVND come from the germline V gene (reference sequence). The chain's CDR3 is CASSSQISFSGANVLTF. CDR3 sequence (DNA): TGTGCCAGTAGTTCGCAGATTTCGTTCTCTGGGGCCAACGTCCTGACTTTC.

The genes are TRBV18 and TRBJ2-5; D not resolved. Germline-derived CDR1 and CDR2 are KGHSH and LQKENI. This CDR3 is 16 amino acids long. Trimming removed 4 bases from V and 1 base from J, with 16 bases in between. The CDR3 sequence: CASSLNPGESQETQYF. CDR3 bases: TGTGCCAGCTCACTCAATCCTGGAGAGTCCCAAGAGACCCAGTACTTC.

The chain recombines TRBV6-2 or TRBV6-3 with TRBJ1-2; D remains unclear. Germline V lookup: CDR1 MNHEY, CDR2 SVGEGT. V was shortened by 0 bases and J by 4 bases, with 6 bases between the two germline ends. This CDR3 region has 13 residues. In DNA form, the CDR3 reads TGTGCCAGCAGTTACTCAGTCAGCTATGGCTACACCTTC. Amino acid sequence: CASSYSVSYGYTF.

This clone has only a few counts. This chain joins TRBV4-3 and TRBJ1-5; no clear D. CDR1 is LGHNA and CDR2 is YSLEER in the germline V gene. Trimming pared 0 bases from V and 7 bases from J, leaving 10 bases between. This CDR3 spans 14 amino acids. As DNA, the CDR3 is TGCGCCAGCAGCCAAGATCCCCTCGGGCAGCCCCAGCATTTT. Protein product: CASSQDPLGQPQHF.

This sequence joins TRBV15 and TRBJ2-7, with 7 positions matching TRBD2. The V and J ends lost 1 base and 3 bases, in that order; junction bases with no gene match: 3. Germline CDR1 reads LNHNV; CDR2 reads YYDKDF (reference sequence). This CDR3 comprises 14 residues. CDR3 protein: CATSRGGTNYEQYF. DNA of the CDR3: TGTGCCACCAGCAGAGGCGGGACTAACTACGAGCAGTACTTC.

This clone was counted a single time. This sequence joins TRBV7-8 and TRBJ1-5, with D uncertain. The CDR3 totals 14 residues. V lost 5 bases and J lost 4, with 12 bases in between. Germline V gene sequence: CDR1 SGHVS, CDR2 FQNEAQ. Here the CDR3 DNA reads TGTGCCAGCAGCCTAGGACTCGGTAATCAGCCCCAGCATTTT. Amino acids: CASSLGLGNQPQHF.

The chain combines TRBV7-2 with TRBJ2-7, with 12 bases that match TRBD2. CDR3 length equals 18 residues. The germline V gene has CDR1 SGHTA and CDR2 FQGNSA. V shed 2 bases and J 5 bases; nucleotides not matched to a gene: 13. The CDR3 is CASSLFGLAGGLVDEQYF. CDR3 DNA sequence: TGTGCCAGCAGCTTATTTGGCCTAGCGGGAGGGCTAGTAGACGAGCAGTACTTC.

This sequence joins TRBV7-2 and TRBJ1-4; 10 bases are shared with TRBD1. The germline V gene encodes CDR1 SGHTA and CDR2 FQGNSA. J gave up 0 bases and V 5 bases, and 12 bases lay outside the gene matches. This CDR3 comprises 19 residues. This chain's CDR3 is CASSPRTGGPLATNEKLFF. CDR3 in DNA: TGTGCCAGCAGCCCGAGGACAGGGGGGCCCCTTGCAACTAATGAAAAACTGTTTTTT.

The chain recombines TRBV28 with TRBJ1-5; 8 nucleotides match TRBD1. J was trimmed by 6 bases and V by 7 bases; bases with no gene match: 8. CDR1 and CDR2 (germline): MDHEN, SYDVKM. The CDR3 loop spans 14 amino acids. The CDR3 is CASTTGQGTQPQHF. In nucleotides, the CDR3 is TGTGCCAGCACGACAGGACAGGGTACTCAGCCCCAGCATTTT.

This rearrangement joins TRBV18 to TRBJ1-1, with D perhaps matching TRBD1 (6 bases). Trimming removed 3 bases from V and 4 bases from J, with 12 bases in between. The CDR3 covers 14 residues. Germline V gene lookup returns CDR1 KGHSH and CDR2 LQKENI. CDR3 region: CASSPKGGGTEAFF. CDR3 sequence (DNA): TGTGCCAGCTCACCGAAAGGGGGTGGCACTGAAGCTTTCTTT.

The rearrangement joins TRBV9 to TRBJ2-3; 10 bases align to TRBD1. Germline CDR1 SGDLS, CDR2 YYNGEE. V lost 0 bases to trimming and J lost 1 base; unmatched junction nucleotides: 2. The CDR3 consists of 16 residues. The CDR3 DNA is TGTGCCAGCAGCGTAGCTGGGACAGGGGGCACAGATACGCAGTATTTT. Translating gives CASSVAGTGGTDTQYF.

This clone was detected once. The chain links TRBV7-9 to TRBJ2-7, with 14 bases lining up with TRBD2. Germline trimming cut 4 bases from V and 5 bases from J; bases unmatched to any gene: 16. This CDR3 has 19 amino acids. Germline CDR1 reads SEHNR; CDR2 reads FQNEAQ (reference sequence). CDR3 in DNA: TGTGCCAGCAGCTCAGTGGGACTAGCGGGAGTCCTATCTGTCCACGAGCAGTACTTC. Translated, it gives CASSSVGLAGVLSVHEQYF.

Comments on this clone: The identical CDR3 is also encoded by other nucleotide sequences in the sample. The genes are TRBV29-1 and TRBJ2-1; TRBD2 might be the D (7 bases). Trimming removed 2 bases from V and 4 bases from J, with 9 bases in between. Germline V gives CDR1 SQVTM, CDR2 ANQGSEA. This CDR3 region has 13 residues. CDR3 in DNA: TGCAGCGTTGAAAGGGGGGGTTACAATGAGCAGTTCTTC. Translation: CSVERGGYNEQFF.

V and J are TRBV30 and TRBJ1-1; the D gene is possibly TRBD1 (5 bases). V lost 2 bases, J lost 1 base, and 11 bases lay in between. The CDR3 is 14 residues long. CDR1 and CDR2 (germline): GTSNPN, SVGIG (reference sequence). CDR3 DNA sequence: TGTGCCTGGAGTTTGGGGCCCCAGAACACTGAAGCTTTCTTT. Translation: CAWSLGPQNTEAFF.